A single sample gave rise to the 6 T cell receptor beta chains below, sequenced in a study of cytotoxic CD8 clonotypes in ibrutinib-treated CLL. TCRdb keeps only in-frame clones here, not all; method: immunoSEQ multiplex PCR. The data show more than 50,000 clones, around 52% seen once. Sequencing was performed on PBMCs, taken after 12 months of ibrutinib treatment. These receptors were collected from a human donor with chronic lymphocytic leukemia.

This CDR3 is CASSLLRLAGGAGANVLTF. The CDR3 coding sequence is TGTGCCAGCAGCCTTCTCCGACTAGCGGGAGGGGCTGGGGCCAACGTCCTGACTTTC. The chain recombines TRBV13 with TRBJ2-6, with 14 bases lining up with TRBD2. The CDR3 runs to 19 residues. CDR1 is PRHDT and CDR2 is FYEKMQ in the germline V gene (reference sequence). V trimming: 5 bases; J trimming: 2 bases; junction bases outside the gene matches: 8.

V and J are TRBV11-3 and TRBJ2-2, with a weak D call TRBD1 (6 bases). The CDR3 has 16 residues. Germline loops: CDR1 SGHNT, CDR2 YENEEA. Trimming left V 6 bases short and J 0 bases short, with 14 bases between. CDR3 DNA: TGTGCCAGCAGAATTAGGGGGTTAACGAACACCGGGGAGCTGTTTTTT. Translating it yields CASRIRGLTNTGELFF.

CDR3 protein: CATSRPRGQQPQHF. The CDR3, as DNA: TGTGCCACCAGCAGGCCTCGGGGGCAGCAGCCCCAGCATTTT. The V and J genes are TRBV15 and TRBJ1-5; TRBD1 might be the D (6 bases). Looked up from germline, CDR1 is LNHNV and CDR2 is YYDKDF (reference sequence). This CDR3 region has 14 residues. V was shortened by 3 bases and J by 7 bases, with 13 bases between the two germline ends. The whole variable domain, filled in from reference TRBV15 and TRBJ1-5, reads DAMVIQNPRYQVTQFGKPVTLSCSQTLNHNVMYWYQQKSSQAPKLLFHYYDKDFNNEADTPDNFQSRRPNTSFCFLDIRSPGLGDTAMYLCATSRPRGQQPQHFGDGTRLSIL.

The V call is TRBV6-5, the J call TRBJ2-7; D is unclear. CDR1 and CDR2 (germline): MNHEY, SVGAGI. There are 14 residues in the CDR3. Trimming stripped 4 bases from V and 3 bases from J, with 13 bases between. The CDR3 here is CASSLTSNFYEQYF. The DNA of the CDR3 is TGTGCCAGCAGTTTGACCTCGAACTTCTACGAGCAGTACTTC.

The chain combines TRBV9 with TRBJ2-1, with D tentatively TRBD1 (7 bases). The CDR3 is 18 residues long. Per the germline V gene, CDR1 is SGDLS and CDR2 is YYNGEE. The germline V and J ends were trimmed by 0 bases and 0 bases, with 16 bases remaining between them. This CDR3 is CASSVAPAGQSSYNEQFF. The CDR3 nucleotides read TGTGCCAGCAGCGTAGCACCCGCGGGACAGAGCTCCTACAATGAGCAGTTCTTC. Combining the CDR3 with reference TRBV9 and TRBJ2-1 gives the whole variable domain DSGVTQTPKHLITATGQRVTLRCSPRSGDLSVYWYQQSLDQGLQFLIQYYNGEERAKGNILERFSAQQFPDLHSELNLSSLELGDSALYFCASSVAPAGQSSYNEQFFGPGTRLTVL.

This sequence joins TRBV6-5 and TRBJ2-2; D is undetermined. Germline CDR1 MNHEY, CDR2 SVGAGI. V was cut by 6 bases and J by 6 bases, with 14 bases left in between. CDR3 size: 14 residues. The CDR3 nucleotides read TGTGCCAGCAGCCTCGGACGGGCCCCCGGGGAGCTGTTTTTT. This encodes CASSLGRAPGELFF.